Listed here are 19 T cell receptor beta chains from one sample, sequenced in a study of preoperative IRX-2 immunotherapy in early breast cancer. Repertoires were generated with immunoSEQ multiplex PCR, while TCRdb's copy carries only in-frame clones and drops some. The sample contains roughly 25,000 clones, 90% to 95% of which appear only once. Indicated treatment: preoperative locoregional IRX-2 cytokine immunotherapy. The input for sequencing was tumor tissue, taken after IRX-2 immunotherapy. These receptors were taken from a human donor with breast cancer.

This chain connects TRBV27 to TRBJ2-7; maybe TRBD2 (5 bases). Germline CDR1 reads MNHEY; CDR2 reads SMNVEV (reference sequence). The CDR3 runs to 12 residues. V was trimmed by 8 bases and J by 7 bases, leaving 15 bases between them. CDR3 bases: TGTGCCAGCCCTCGGGATTTTTTAGAGCAGTACTTC. This translates into CASPRDFLEQYF.

This chain links TRBV5-1 with TRBJ2-2; 8 nucleotides agree with TRBD1. CDR1 is SGHRS and CDR2 is YFSETQ in the germline V gene. J lost 4 bases, V lost 2 bases, and 4 bases had no gene match. The CDR3 sequence is 15 residues long. The CDR3: CASSFPQGVTGELFF. CDR3 coding DNA: TGCGCCAGCAGCTTCCCACAGGGGGTCACCGGGGAGCTGTTTTTT.

The J gene is TRBJ2-3, the V gene TRBV7-3; 10 bases map to TRBD2. The CDR3 sequence is 16 residues long. V lost 5 bases to trimming and J lost 4 bases; unmatched junction nucleotides: 9. Germline V gene data show CDR1 as SGHTA and CDR2 as FQGTGA. The CDR3: CASSRSGGAGADTQYF. The CDR3, as DNA: TGTGCCAGCAGCAGAAGCGGGGGGGCCGGGGCAGATACGCAGTATTTT. Drawing the rest from reference TRBV7-3 and TRBJ2-3, the complete variable domain is GAGVSQTPSNKVTEKGKYVELRCDPISGHTALYWYRQSLGQGPEFLIYFQGTGAADDSGLPNDRFFAVRPEGSVSTLKIQRTERGDSAVYLCASSRSGGAGADTQYFGPGTRLTVL.

This chain connects TRBV7-9 to TRBJ1-2, with D perhaps TRBD1 (6 bases). The CDR3 is 14 residues long. The germline CDR1 and CDR2 sequences are SEHNR and FQNEAQ (reference sequence). The V end was cut by 6 bases, the J end by 0 bases, with 11 bases between. The CDR3 region has the DNA TGTGCCAGCAGTTTAAGGGGGTCTAACTATGGCTACACCTTC. Translating gives CASSLRGSNYGYTF.

The rearrangement links TRBV6-1 to TRBJ2-1; possible D gene TRBD2, 6 bases. This CDR3 region has 16 residues. V lost 1 base and J lost 1, with 11 bases in between. The germline gives CDR1 MNHNS, CDR2 SASEGT. CDR3 coding DNA: TGTGCCAGCAGTGAAGGGGCGGGGTTTTCCTACAATGAGCAGTTCTTC. It specifies CASSEGAGFSYNEQFF.

The rearrangement uses TRBV18 and TRBJ2-7; 10 bases align to TRBD2. The germline V gene has CDR1 KGHSH and CDR2 LQKENI. The V gene end was trimmed by 6 bases and the J gene end by 3 bases; junction bases not matched to a gene: 5. The CDR3 covers 14 residues. CDR3 sequence (DNA): TGTGCCAGCTCGATAACTAGCGGGGACTACGAGCAGTACTTC. Translation gives CASSITSGDYEQYF.

Comment on this clone: The junction shows a germline mismatch at one end, possibly a read error. The CDR3 spells CASSPPGGEEQFF. The CDR3 DNA sequence: TGTGCTAGCAGCCCCCCCGGCGGGGAAGAGCAGTTCTTC. The V gene is TRBV7-7, the J gene TRBJ2-1, with D maybe TRBD2 (6 bases). The CDR3 totals 13 residues. CDR1 SSHAT and CDR2 FNYEAQ come from the germline V gene (reference sequence).

The genes are TRBV9 and TRBJ2-3; TRBD2 aligns across 9 bases. V lost 2 bases and J lost 0; bases outside the gene matches: 1. Germline CDR1 and CDR2: SGDLS and YYNGEE. The CDR3 covers 15 residues. The CDR3 reads CASSVSGRSTDTQYF. As DNA, the CDR3 is TGTGCCAGCAGCGTTAGCGGGAGAAGCACAGATACGCAGTATTTT.

The rearrangement links TRBV6-6 to TRBJ2-3; 15 bases are a match to TRBD2. This CDR3 spans 16 amino acids. V lost 5 bases to trimming and J lost 5 bases; unmatched junction nucleotides: 5. The germline gives CDR1 MNHNY, CDR2 SVGAGI (reference sequence). Here the CDR3 reads CASSSGLAGGVDTQYF. In DNA, the CDR3 is TGTGCCAGCAGTAGCGGACTAGCGGGAGGGGTAGATACGCAGTATTTT.

V gene TRBV6-5 combines with J gene TRBJ1-5, with D hard to call. The CDR3 runs 13 residues. V shed 3 bases and J shed 4 bases, with 7 bases lying between them. CDR1 and CDR2 (germline): MNHEY, SVGAGI. The CDR3 sequence is CASSYWRNQPQHF. The CDR3 nucleotides are TGTGCCAGCAGTTATTGGCGGAATCAGCCCCAGCATTTT.

V usage is TRBV4-1 and J usage is TRBJ2-7; perhaps TRBD2 as D (6 bases). Germline CDR1 MGHRA, CDR2 YSYEKL. The CDR3 contains 17 residues. Deletions cut 4 bases from V and 2 bases from J, with 21 bases between. The CDR3 DNA reads as TGCGCCAGCAGCCTTCGCTCGCCCCGGGAGTCCCCCTACGAGCAGTACTTC. It codes for CASSLRSPRESPYEQYF.

This clone was observed once. Here the CDR3 DNA reads TGTGCCAGCAGTGCCTCGACAGGTCCCGGCCTTTACCAGCAGTACTTC. Residues: CASSASTGPGLYQQYF. The rearrangement uses TRBV25-1 and TRBJ2-7, with D perhaps matching TRBD1 (6 bases). The CDR3 is 16 amino acids. Between the trimmed V and J ends, which lost 4 bases and 8 bases, there was a span of 24 bases. CDR1 and CDR2 from the germline V gene are MGHDK and SYGVNS.

The gene calls are TRBV9 and TRBJ2-7; D is unclear. CDR3 size: 13 residues. CDR1 is SGDLS, CDR2 YYNGEE, per germline. V was cut by 0 bases and J by 5 bases, with 9 bases left in between. CDR3 in DNA: TGTGCCAGCAGCGTAGACGCCAGCCACGAGCAGTACTTC. Residues: CASSVDASHEQYF.

CDR3 amino acids: CASSLVTDGYTF. The DNA for the CDR3 is TGTGCCAGCAGCTTGGTAACAGACGGCTACACCTTC. V usage is TRBV5-5 and J usage is TRBJ1-2, with no clear D. This CDR3 has 12 residues. The germline V gene encodes CDR1 SGHKS and CDR2 YYEKEE (reference sequence). V lost 0 bases and J 8 bases, leaving 8 bases between the germline ends.

The chain is built from TRBV28 and TRBJ1-6; 9 nucleotides align to TRBD1. Germline trimming cut 4 bases from V and 6 bases from J; bases unmatched to any gene: 7. Germline CDR1 and CDR2: MDHEN and SYDVKM. The CDR3 is made up of 16 amino acids. In nucleotides, the CDR3 is TGTGCCAGCAGTTCCCCCACAGGGGGCGGTAATTCACCCCTCCACTTT. The encoded protein is CASSSPTGGGNSPLHF.

This chain uses TRBV25-1 with TRBJ2-5; D gene unclear. This CDR3 region has 11 residues. Between the trimmed V and J ends, which lost 2 bases and 9 bases, there was a span of 7 bases. Germline-derived CDR1 and CDR2 are MGHDK and SYGVNS. The CDR3 nucleotides read TGTGCCAGCAGTGAAGTTATCCCCCAGTACTTC. This translates into CASSEVIPQYF.

The chain combines TRBV5-1 with TRBJ2-1; 14 bases are a match to TRBD2. Germline V CDR1 and CDR2: SGHRS, YFSETQ. Unmatched junction bases numbered 22, after V lost 7 bases and J lost 1 base. This CDR3 has 22 amino acids. The CDR3 loop is CASGRYPGGLTSGRASYNEQFF. Here the CDR3 DNA reads TGCGCCAGCGGACGATATCCCGGGGGGCTGACTAGCGGGAGGGCTTCCTACAATGAGCAGTTCTTC.

J is TRBJ2-1 and V is TRBV15, with TRBD2 identical over 7 bases. The V and J ends lost 4 bases and 4 bases, in that order; junction bases with no gene match: 7. The germline V gene encodes CDR1 LNHNV and CDR2 YYDKDF (reference sequence). The CDR3 runs 15 residues. Here the CDR3 reads CATSKWRESYNEQFF. Written as DNA, the CDR3 is TGTGCCACCAGCAAATGGCGGGAGTCGTACAATGAGCAGTTCTTC.

The rearrangement joins TRBV6-5 to TRBJ1-1, with a tentative D call TRBD1 (5 bases). V lost 0 bases and J 6 bases, leaving 11 bases between the germline ends. Germline V gene sequence: CDR1 MNHEY, CDR2 SVGAGI. The CDR3 spans 14 residues. CDR3 nucleotide sequence: TGTGCCAGCAGTTACTCGACCAGGGTCGCTGAAGCTTTCTTT. It encodes CASSYSTRVAEAFF.